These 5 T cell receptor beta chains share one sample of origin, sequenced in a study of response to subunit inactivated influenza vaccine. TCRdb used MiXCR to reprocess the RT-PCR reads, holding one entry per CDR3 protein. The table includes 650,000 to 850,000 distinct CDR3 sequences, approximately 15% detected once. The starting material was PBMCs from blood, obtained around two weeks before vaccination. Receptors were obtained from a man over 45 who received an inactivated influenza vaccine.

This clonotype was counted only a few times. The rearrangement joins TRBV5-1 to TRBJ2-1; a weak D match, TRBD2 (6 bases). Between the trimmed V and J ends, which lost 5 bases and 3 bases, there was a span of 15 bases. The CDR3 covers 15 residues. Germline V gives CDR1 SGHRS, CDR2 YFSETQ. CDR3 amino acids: CASSSSAGSYNEQFF. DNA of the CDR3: TGCGCCAGCAGTTCAAGCGCGGGGAGCTACAATGAGCAGTTCTTC.

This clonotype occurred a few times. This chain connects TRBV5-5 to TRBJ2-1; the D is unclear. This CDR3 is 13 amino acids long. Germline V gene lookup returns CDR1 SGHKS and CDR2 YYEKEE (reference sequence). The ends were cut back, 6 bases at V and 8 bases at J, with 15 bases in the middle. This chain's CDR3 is CASILRLLDEQFF. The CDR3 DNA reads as TGTGCCAGCATCCTCCGACTCCTCGATGAGCAGTTCTTC.

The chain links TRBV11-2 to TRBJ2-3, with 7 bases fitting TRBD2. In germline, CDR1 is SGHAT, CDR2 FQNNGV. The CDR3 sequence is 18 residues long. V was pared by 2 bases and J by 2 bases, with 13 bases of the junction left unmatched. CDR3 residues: CASSLYLASGISTDTQYF. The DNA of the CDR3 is TGTGCCAGCAGCTTATACCTGGCCAGCGGGATATCCACAGATACGCAGTATTTT.

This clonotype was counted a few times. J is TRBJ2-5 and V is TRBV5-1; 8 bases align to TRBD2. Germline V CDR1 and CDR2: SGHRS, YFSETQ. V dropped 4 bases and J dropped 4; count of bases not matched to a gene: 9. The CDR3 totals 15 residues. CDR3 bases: TGCGCCAGCAGCAAACTAGCGGCTAAGGGAGAGACCCAGTACTTC. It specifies CASSKLAAKGETQYF.

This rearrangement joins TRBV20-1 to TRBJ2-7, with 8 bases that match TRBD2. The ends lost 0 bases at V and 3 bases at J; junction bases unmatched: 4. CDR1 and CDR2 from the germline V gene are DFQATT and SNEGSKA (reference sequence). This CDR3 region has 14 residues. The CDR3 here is CSARDLLADYEQYF. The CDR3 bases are TGCAGTGCTAGAGATCTACTAGCGGACTACGAGCAGTACTTC.